This T cell receptor (beta chain) is drawn from a study of cytomegalovirus exposure and HLA in healthy donors. Study observations and caveats: One cluster of highly shared sequence variants probably arose as a sequencing artifact.

PCR amplification relied on 60 Vbeta primers (plus 13 Jbeta primers). Method: immunoSEQ multiplex PCR; TCRdb's copy keeps in-frame clones and lacks some. The sample shows roughly 80,000 clones, about four fifths of them seen only once. With respect to this clone: Its antigen is still unknown.

CDR1 and CDR2 from the germline V gene are SGDLS and YYNGEE. This CDR3 has 15 residues. This TCR came from a woman aged 25 to 39 in good health and CMV-seronegative. The sample taken for sequencing was PBMCs. V usage is TRBV9 and J usage is TRBJ2-5; D is perhaps TRBD1 (6 bases). The J call may be incorrect, as the DNA end agrees better with TRBJ2-7. CDR3 coding DNA: TGTGCCAGCAGCGTAGGCGCAGGGGTATCCTACGAGCAGTACTTC. This gives the protein CASSVGAGVSYEQYF.